Following are 11 T cell receptor beta chains from one sample sequenced in a study of blood T cell repertoires in COVID-19. The table came from immunoSEQ multiplex PCR; TCRdb's copy has only in-frame clones and leaves some out. The sample holds about 330,000 clones, around nine tenths seen once. Sequencing input: PBMCs or T cells enriched from blood (not recorded which). The receptors were gathered from a woman between 25 and 40 years old who had recovered from COVID-19.

This clone has only a few counts. V usage is TRBV7-8 and J usage is TRBJ1-5; perhaps TRBD1 as D (5 bases). Germline V gene sequence: CDR1 SGHVS, CDR2 FQNEAQ. V shed 1 base and J shed 3 bases, with 10 bases lying between them. CDR3 length equals 15 residues. Written as DNA, the CDR3 is TGTGCCAGCAGCTTAGATTACAGGAACAATCAGCCCCAGCATTTT. Translation gives CASSLDYRNNQPQHF. The full variable domain, its missing parts supplied by reference TRBV7-8 and TRBJ1-5, is GAGVSQSPRYKVAKRGQDVALRCDPISGHVSLFWYQQALGQGPEFLTYFQNEAQLDKSGLPSDRFFAERPEGSVSTLKIQRTQQEDSAVYLCASSLDYRNNQPQHFGDGTRLSIL.

The chain combines TRBV5-6 with TRBJ2-7; tentative D call: TRBD2 (7 bases). V lost 0 bases, J lost 5 bases, and 15 bases lay in between. CDR3 size: 15 residues. The germline CDR1 and CDR2 sequences are SGHDT and YYEEEE. The CDR3 spells CASSLGGGGADEQYF. The CDR3 bases are TGTGCCAGCAGCTTGGGGGGCGGGGGCGCCGACGAGCAGTACTTC.

This chain joins TRBV15 and TRBJ2-3; 9 nucleotides line up with TRBD1. The CDR3 sequence is 15 residues long. CDR1 is LNHNV and CDR2 is YYDKDF in the germline V gene (reference sequence). V dropped 0 bases and J dropped 9; count of bases not matched to a gene: 7. CDR3 loop: CATSREGQGRVTQYF. DNA for the CDR3: TGTGCCACCAGCAGAGAGGGACAGGGCCGAGTAACGCAGTATTTT.

The chain is built from TRBV11-2 and TRBJ2-3; D possibly corresponds to TRBD2 (5 bases). This CDR3 is built from 14 residues. Germline V gene data show CDR1 as SGHAT and CDR2 as FQNNGV. The V and J ends lost 4 bases and 8 bases respectively, with 16 bases between them. The CDR3 DNA is TGTGCCAGCAGCTCCTTGAGGCGGGCATCTACGCAGTATTTT. This codes for CASSSLRRASTQYF.

In this sample, this clone turned up once. The V call is TRBV6-5, the J call TRBJ1-2; no clear D. The V and J ends lost 7 bases and 8 bases respectively, with 17 bases between them. The CDR3 runs to 13 residues. Germline loops: CDR1 MNHEY, CDR2 SVGAGI. CDR3: CASTRGGVEGYTF. DNA for the CDR3: TGTGCCAGCACCCGAGGCGGGGTGGAAGGCTACACCTTC.

The chain links TRBV5-5 to TRBJ2-5, with 7 bases lining up with TRBD2. The junction had 7 bases not matched to a gene; V was cut back by 4 bases and J by 7 bases. The CDR3 runs 13 residues. Germline loops: CDR1 SGHKS, CDR2 YYEKEE (reference sequence). The CDR3 protein is CASSPGGGWTQYF. For the CDR3, the DNA is TGTGCCAGCAGCCCCGGCGGGGGATGGACCCAGTACTTC.

The genes are TRBV19 and TRBJ1-1; D call uncertain. CDR1 is LNHDA and CDR2 is SQIVND in the germline V gene (reference sequence). Trimming pared 3 bases from V and 2 bases from J, leaving 10 bases between. CDR3 length equals 14 residues. The CDR3 DNA follows: TGTGCCAGTAGTATCTTTGGCGGCAACACTGAAGCTTTCTTT. This codes for CASSIFGGNTEAFF.

V usage is TRBV5-5 and J usage is TRBJ2-2, with 10 bases identical to TRBD1. Germline V gives CDR1 SGHKS, CDR2 YYEKEE (reference sequence). V trimming: 2 bases; J trimming: 7 bases; junction bases outside the gene matches: 2. The CDR3 length is 14 residues. The CDR3 sequence is CASSFGTGDGELFF. The CDR3 coding sequence is TGTGCCAGCAGCTTCGGGACAGGGGACGGGGAGCTGTTTTTT. The full variable domain, completed using reference TRBV5-5 and TRBJ2-2, is DAGVTQSPTHLIKTRGQQVTLRCSPISGHKSVSWYQQVLGQGPQFIFQYYEKEERGRGNFPDRFSARQFPNYSSELNVNALLLGDSALYLCASSFGTGDGELFFGEGSRLTVL.

This chain links TRBV4-1 with TRBJ1-2; TRBD1 matches at 7 bases. The CDR3 loop spans 16 amino acids. CDR1 and CDR2 from the germline V gene are MGHRA and YSYEKL. The ends lost 2 bases at V and 2 bases at J; junction bases unmatched: 8. The CDR3 nucleotides are TGCGCCAGCAGCCAACCAAGGCAGGGGGTGAACTATGGCTACACCTTC. This encodes CASSQPRQGVNYGYTF.

J is TRBJ1-1 and V is TRBV6-5, with 8 bases that match TRBD1. This CDR3 contains 14 residues. The germline V gene has CDR1 MNHEY and CDR2 SVGAGI. The J segment lost 1 base and the V segment lost 5 bases, leaving 3 bases of the junction unmatched. The CDR3 sequence is CASSPTGGNTEAFF. As DNA, the CDR3 is TGTGCCAGCAGTCCAACAGGGGGGAACACTGAAGCTTTCTTT.

This rearrangement joins TRBV7-9 to TRBJ2-3; D not certain. In germline, CDR1 is SEHNR, CDR2 FQNEAQ (reference sequence). Trimming removed 3 bases from V and 2 bases from J, with 6 bases in between. The CDR3 consists of 13 residues. DNA for the CDR3: TGTGCCAGCAGCTTCGCAGTCACAGATACGCAGTATTTT. Protein product: CASSFAVTDTQYF. The whole variable domain, remainder taken from reference TRBV7-9 and TRBJ2-3, is DTGVSQNPRHKITKRGQNVTFRCDPISEHNRLYWYRQTLGQGPEFLTYFQNEAQLEKSRLLSDRFSAERPKGSFSTLEIQRTEQGDSAMYLCASSFAVTDTQYFGPGTRLTVL.